Below are 12 T cell receptor beta chains sequenced from a single sample in a study of T cells after yellow fever vaccination. TCRdb re-called the 5' RACE reads with MiXCR, one entry per CDR3 protein. Here the sample spans around 50,000 distinct CDR3 sequences, 5% to 7% being singletons. The sample consisted of PBMCs, either bulk or a sorted T-cell subset (CD4+, CD8+, memory, or dextramer-sorted; not recorded which), taken 45 days after the yellow fever booster vaccination. These TCRs come from a man between 25 and 39 years old who received the YFV17D yellow fever vaccine.

On this clonotype: This could be a read error, since a much larger clone is one nucleotide away. The rearrangement uses TRBV6-2 or TRBV6-3 and TRBJ1-1; no firm D call. From germline, CDR1 is MNHEY and CDR2 SVGEGT. The CDR3 sequence is 16 residues long. The CDR3 sequence is CVIKEAGSTMNTEAFF. In nucleotides, the CDR3 is TGTGTCATCAAGGAGGCCGGAAGCACCATGAACACTGAAGCTTTCTTT.

Only a few counts were recorded for this clonotype. The chain combines TRBV19 with TRBJ1-5, with TRBD1 matching 12 bases. The ends lost 5 bases at V and 11 bases at J; junction bases unmatched: 13. The CDR3 sequence is 16 residues long. Per the germline V gene, CDR1 is LNHDA and CDR2 is SQIVND (reference sequence). The CDR3, as DNA: TGTGCCAGTAGTGACAGCCGGGACAGGGGGCGGTCGGCCCAGCATTTT. Translation gives CASSDSRDRGRSAQHF.

This clonotype was detected a few times. This chain joins TRBV20-1 and TRBJ1-6; D perhaps matches TRBD1 (5 bases). The V end was cut by 8 bases, the J end by 7 bases, with 15 bases between. There are 13 residues in the CDR3. Germline V CDR1 and CDR2: DFQATT, SNEGSKA (reference sequence). The CDR3 spells CSTQTVSNSPLHF. CDR3 bases: TGCAGTACCCAGACAGTCTCCAATTCACCCCTCCACTTT.

This clonotype was counted ten times or more. The V and J genes are TRBV4-3 and TRBJ1-6, with a weak D call TRBD1 (6 bases). From germline, CDR1 is LGHNA and CDR2 YSLEER. Trimming cost V 0 bases and J 10 bases, with 13 bases left between them. This CDR3 has 15 residues. CDR3 DNA: TGCGCCAGCAGCCAAGATGGGGGGCGTTCGTCACCCCTCCACTTT. Its protein product is CASSQDGGRSSPLHF.

Judged by abundance, this clonotype is medium-sized. The J gene is TRBJ2-4, the V gene TRBV20-1; TRBD2 matches at 7 bases. The CDR3 length is 13 residues. Germline V gene sequence: CDR1 DFQATT, CDR2 SNEGSKA (reference sequence). The J segment lost 13 bases and the V segment lost 4 bases, leaving 13 bases of the junction unmatched. DNA for the CDR3: TGCAGTGCTACATCCCTGGCCGGGACTAAGCAGTACTTC. This gives the protein CSATSLAGTKQYF.

This clonotype was seen a few times. The chain combines TRBV7-9 with TRBJ2-3; the D gene is possibly TRBD2 (5 bases). The ends were cut back, 6 bases at V and 2 bases at J, with 18 bases in the middle. The CDR3 is made up of 16 amino acids. CDR1 SEHNR and CDR2 FQNEAQ come from the germline V gene (reference sequence). This chain's CDR3 is CASSYASVLATDTQYF. The CDR3 region has the DNA TGTGCCAGCAGTTATGCTAGTGTCCTAGCCACAGATACGCAGTATTTT.

This clonotype occurred a few times. The chain is built from TRBV18 and TRBJ1-6; 12 bases are shared with TRBD1. The CDR3 has 16 residues. Per the germline V gene, CDR1 is KGHSH and CDR2 is LQKENI. J lost 7 bases, V lost 4 bases, and 5 bases had no gene match. Written as DNA, the CDR3 is TGTGCCAGCTCACTGGGACAGGGGGCGACGAATTCACCCCTCCACTTT. This encodes CASSLGQGATNSPLHF.

In this sample, this clonotype turned up many times. This sequence joins TRBV27 and TRBJ2-7; TRBD1 aligns across 7 bases. The CDR3 loop spans 13 amino acids. CDR1 is MNHEY and CDR2 is SMNVEV in the germline V gene (reference sequence). J gave up 7 bases and V 6 bases, and 9 bases lay outside the gene matches. The CDR3 DNA reads as TGTGCCAGCAGCAGGGACAGCTACTTTGAGCAGTACTTC. The encoded protein is CASSRDSYFEQYF.

The table lists this clonotype with many counts. The chain carries TRBV20-1 and TRBJ2-1, with 12 bases identical to TRBD2. This CDR3 has 16 amino acids. CDR1 and CDR2 from the germline V gene are DFQATT and SNEGSKA (reference sequence). V lost 3 bases, J lost 5 bases, and 8 bases stayed unmatched. Here the CDR3 DNA reads TGCAGTGCTAGTCTAGCGGGAGGGCGATCTAACAATGAGCAGTTCTTC. This translates into CSASLAGGRSNNEQFF.

This clonotype was found many times. The chain couples TRBV6-2 or TRBV6-3 to TRBJ2-1; no clear D. CDR1 and CDR2 from the germline V gene are MNHEY and SVGEGT. V lost 1 base to trimming and J lost 15 bases, with 10 bases between them. The CDR3 runs to 11 residues. This CDR3 reads CASSYYLGRFF. As DNA, the CDR3 is TGTGCCAGCAGTTACTACCTAGGCCGGTTCTTC.

This clonotype was detected ten times or more. The V and J genes are TRBV10-3 and TRBJ2-5; 9 positions match TRBD1. The CDR3 has 15 amino acids. CDR1 and CDR2 from the germline V gene are ENHRY and SYGVKD. V lost 0 bases to trimming and J lost 4 bases; unmatched junction nucleotides: 3. The CDR3: CAISESTGQGETQYF. CDR3 nucleotide sequence: TGTGCCATCAGTGAGTCGACGGGACAGGGAGAGACCCAGTACTTC.

This rearrangement joins TRBV12-3 or TRBV12-4 to TRBJ2-1, with 11 bases aligning to TRBD2. V lost 7 bases and J lost 1; bases outside the gene matches: 6. The CDR3 is 16 residues long. CDR3 sequence (DNA): TGTGCCAGCACCCTCGGGACTAGCGGTTCCTACAATGAGCAGTTCTTC. Residues: CASTLGTSGSYNEQFF.